The next 2 T cell receptor beta chains were all read from a single sample in a study of response to subunit inactivated influenza vaccine. One entry per CDR3 protein results from TCRdb running MiXCR on the RT-PCR reads. The sample carries a few hundred thousand distinct CDR3 sequences, 9.5% to 12% recorded once. The sample here was PBMCs from blood, taken 45 days after vaccination. These receptors all come from a man aged 50-60 years who received an inactivated influenza vaccine.

The chain links TRBV3-1 to TRBJ2-1; D is undetermined. Looked up from germline, CDR1 is LGHDT and CDR2 is YNNKEL (reference sequence). This CDR3 comprises 13 residues. V was shortened by 2 bases and J by 3 bases, with 5 bases between the two germline ends. The CDR3 loop is CASSQFRYNEQFF. The CDR3 nucleotides are TGTGCCAGCAGCCAATTCCGCTACAATGAGCAGTTCTTC.

This clonotype was seen a handful of times. The rearrangement joins TRBV28 to TRBJ2-5; 9 bases map to TRBD1. The CDR3 has 14 residues. The J segment lost 5 bases and the V segment lost 6 bases, leaving 7 bases of the junction unmatched. Germline V gene sequence: CDR1 MDHEN, CDR2 SYDVKM. CDR3 in amino acids: CASRVGQGRETQYF. Written as DNA, the CDR3 is TGTGCCAGCAGGGTGGGACAGGGCCGGGAGACCCAGTACTTC.